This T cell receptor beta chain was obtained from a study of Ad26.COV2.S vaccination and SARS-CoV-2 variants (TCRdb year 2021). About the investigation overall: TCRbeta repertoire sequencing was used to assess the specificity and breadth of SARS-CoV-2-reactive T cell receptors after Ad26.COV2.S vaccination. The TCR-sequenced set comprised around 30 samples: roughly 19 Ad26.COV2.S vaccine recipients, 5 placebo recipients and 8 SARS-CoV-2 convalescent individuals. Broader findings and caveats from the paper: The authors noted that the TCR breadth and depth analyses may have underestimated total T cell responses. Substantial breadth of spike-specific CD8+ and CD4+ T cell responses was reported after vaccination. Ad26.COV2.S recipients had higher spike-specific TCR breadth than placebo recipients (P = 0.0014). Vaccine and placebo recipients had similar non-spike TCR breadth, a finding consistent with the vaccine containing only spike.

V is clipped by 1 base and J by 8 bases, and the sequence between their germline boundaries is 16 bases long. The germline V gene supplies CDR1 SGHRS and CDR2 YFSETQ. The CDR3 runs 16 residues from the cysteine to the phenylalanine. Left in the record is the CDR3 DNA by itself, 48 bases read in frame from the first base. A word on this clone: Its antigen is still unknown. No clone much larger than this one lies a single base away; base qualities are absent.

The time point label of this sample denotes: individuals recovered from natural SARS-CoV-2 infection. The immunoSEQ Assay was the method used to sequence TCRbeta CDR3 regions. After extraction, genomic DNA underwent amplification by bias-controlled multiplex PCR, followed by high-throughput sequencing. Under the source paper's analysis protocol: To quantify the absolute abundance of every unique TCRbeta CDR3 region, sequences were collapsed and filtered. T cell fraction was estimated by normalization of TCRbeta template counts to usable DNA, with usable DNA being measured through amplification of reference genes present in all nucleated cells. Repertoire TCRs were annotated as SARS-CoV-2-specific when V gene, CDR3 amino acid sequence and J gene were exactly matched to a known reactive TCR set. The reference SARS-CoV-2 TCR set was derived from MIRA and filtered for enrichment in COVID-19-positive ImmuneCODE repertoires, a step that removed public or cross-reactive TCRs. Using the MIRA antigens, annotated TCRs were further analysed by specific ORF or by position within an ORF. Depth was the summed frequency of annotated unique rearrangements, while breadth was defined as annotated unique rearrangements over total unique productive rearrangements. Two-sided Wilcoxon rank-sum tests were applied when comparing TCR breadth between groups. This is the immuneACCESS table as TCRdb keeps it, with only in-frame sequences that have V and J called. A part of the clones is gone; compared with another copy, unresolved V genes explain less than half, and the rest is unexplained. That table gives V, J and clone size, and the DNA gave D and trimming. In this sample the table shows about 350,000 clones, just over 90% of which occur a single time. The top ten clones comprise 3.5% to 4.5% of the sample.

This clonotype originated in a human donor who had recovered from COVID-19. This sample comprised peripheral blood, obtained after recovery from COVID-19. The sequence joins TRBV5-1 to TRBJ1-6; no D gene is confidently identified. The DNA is TGCGCCAGCAGCTTGACGCAGGACCAAGGCCATTCACCCCTCCACTTT. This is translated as CASSLTQDQGHSPLHF.